This T cell receptor beta chain originates from a study of somatic mutations in cytotoxic T cells in rheumatoid arthritis. Findings of the study overall: An increase in CD8+ clonality with age was seen in rheumatoid arthritis patients but not in healthy controls. Slight underrepresentation of TRBV07 in rheumatoid arthritis patients was not adjusted for multiple comparisons.

This clone was observed a single time. Its antigen is still unknown. The CDR3 has 18 residues. Germline-derived CDR1 and CDR2 are SEHNR and FQNEAQ (reference sequence). The V gene end was trimmed by 6 bases and the J gene end by 2 bases; junction bases not matched to a gene: 13. The repertoire was sequenced with immunoSEQ multiplex PCR; TCRdb's copy has only in-frame clones and lacks some. The sample includes just over 20,000 clones, approximately 80% of them seen just once. This TCR was sampled from an adult with rheumatoid arthritis. The source material was CD8+ T cells sorted from blood. V usage is TRBV7-9 and J usage is TRBJ1-3, with 10 bases that match TRBD1. CDR3 region: CASSHPRVGQGPGNTIYF. The CDR3 DNA follows: TGTGCCAGCAGTCACCCCCGGGTGGGACAGGGGCCTGGAAACACCATATATTTT.